The 29 T cell receptor beta chains reported below all come from one sample, sequenced in a study of CD8 T cells in ankylosing spondylitis. TCRdb analysed the 5' RACE reads with MiXCR anew, one entry per CDR3 protein. Counted here are just over 150,000 distinct CDR3 sequences, 15% to 20% occurring once; the ten biggest clones make up about 8.3%. The sequenced material came from blood, either unsorted or a sorted T cell fraction (not recorded which). Receptor source: a male donor with ankylosing spondylitis or in good health (not recorded which).

This clonotype was detected ten times or more. This sequence joins TRBV20-1 and TRBJ1-5; D may be TRBD1 (6 bases). Germline V CDR1 and CDR2: DFQATT, SNEGSKA (reference sequence). The CDR3 has 16 residues. V lost 0 bases, J lost 5 bases, and 17 bases lay in between. CDR3 region: CSARDMRTVDYQPQHF. The CDR3 bases are TGCAGTGCTAGAGATATGAGGACAGTGGATTATCAGCCCCAGCATTTT.

This clonotype appeared once. The CDR3 sequence: CASDTGTAYGYTF. Written as DNA, the CDR3 is TGTGCCAGCGACACCGGGACAGCCTATGGCTACACCTTC. The genes are TRBV28 and TRBJ1-2, with 7 bases aligning to TRBD1. CDR1 MDHEN and CDR2 SYDVKM come from the germline V gene. This CDR3 has 13 amino acids. J was trimmed by 4 bases and V by 8 bases; bases with no gene match: 7.

The chain has TRBV5-1 and TRBJ2-3; 9 nucleotides align to TRBD2. CDR3 length equals 15 residues. The V gene end was trimmed by 9 bases and the J gene end by 5 bases; junction bases not matched to a gene: 13. The germline gives CDR1 SGHRS, CDR2 YFSETQ. The CDR3 sequence: CANTDLAGNVDTQYF. The CDR3 DNA follows: TGCGCCAACACCGATCTAGCGGGAAACGTAGATACGCAGTATTTT. Supplemented by reference TRBV5-1 and TRBJ2-3, the full variable domain reads KAGVTQTPRYLIKTRGQQVTLSCSPISGHRSVSWYQQTPGQGLQFLFEYFSETQRNKGNFPGRFSGRQFSNSRSEMNVSTLELGDSALYLCANTDLAGNVDTQYFGPGTRLTVL.

With regard to this clonotype: Since a much larger clone is just one base distant, this may be a read error. J is TRBJ2-1 and V is TRBV7-9; 7 bases are a match to TRBD1. The CDR3 is 16 amino acids. Germline CDR1 SEHNR, CDR2 FQNEAQ (reference sequence). The CDR3 DNA sequence: TGTGTCAGCCAGGGGGTGAAGCTAGGCTCCTACAATGAGCAGTTCTTC. Protein product: CVSQGVKLGSYNEQFF.

The chain employs TRBV5-6 and TRBJ1-1; D call uncertain. Trimming stripped 2 bases from V and 5 bases from J, with 13 bases between. CDR3 size: 14 residues. Per the germline V gene, CDR1 is SGHDT and CDR2 is YYEEEE. As DNA, the CDR3 is TGTGCCAGCAGCTTTACGTTCACACGGACTGAAGCTTTCTTT. It is translated as CASSFTFTRTEAFF.

This clonotype was found many times. V is TRBV5-5 and J is TRBJ1-5, with D perhaps matching TRBD1 (6 bases). Trimming removed 4 bases at V and 2 bases at J, with 16 bases between. In germline, CDR1 is SGHKS, CDR2 YYEKEE (reference sequence). This CDR3 region has 16 residues. This CDR3 is CASSGGQRMGNQPQHF. The CDR3 nucleotides read TGTGCCAGCAGCGGAGGACAGAGAATGGGCAATCAGCCCCAGCATTTT. Variable domain in full (rest from reference TRBV5-5 and TRBJ1-5): DAGVTQSPTHLIKTRGQQVTLRCSPISGHKSVSWYQQVLGQGPQFIFQYYEKEERGRGNFPDRFSARQFPNYSSELNVNALLLGDSALYLCASSGGQRMGNQPQHFGDGTRLSIL.

Note on this clonotype: A single base separates this from a much larger clone, so it may be a read error. The rearrangement links TRBV27 to TRBJ2-1; a possible D gene is TRBD1 (5 bases). The germline V gene has CDR1 MNHEY and CDR2 SMNVEV (reference sequence). CDR3 size: 14 residues. CDR3 region: CASRRLGVNNAQFF. The CDR3 DNA follows: TGTGCCAGCAGAAGGCTAGGGGTTAACAATGCGCAGTTCTTC.

This clonotype came up many times. This chain connects TRBV5-1 to TRBJ2-1, with D perhaps matching TRBD2 (6 bases). V lost 4 bases and J 7 bases, leaving 15 bases between the germline ends. Germline V lookup: CDR1 SGHRS, CDR2 YFSETQ. CDR3 length: 14 residues. This CDR3 reads CASSTGTGGNEQFF. The DNA for the CDR3 is TGCGCCAGCAGCACGGGGACTGGCGGGAATGAGCAGTTCTTC.

Turning to this clonotype: A read error may explain this, as a much larger clone is one base away. The chain joins TRBV3-1 to TRBJ1-3; D unresolved. The CDR3 sequence is 13 residues long. Germline loops: CDR1 LGHDT, CDR2 YNNKEL (reference sequence). This CDR3 is CASSLRTGNTMYF. The CDR3 DNA sequence: TGTGCCAGCAGCCTTCGAACTGGAAACACCATGTATTTT.

The chain has TRBV29-1 and TRBJ2-3, with a tentative D call TRBD2 (6 bases). This CDR3 comprises 13 residues. Germline CDR1 reads SQVTM; CDR2 reads ANQGSEA. V dropped 3 bases and J dropped 6 bases, with 13 bases sitting between them. The CDR3 spells CSVDFGSTDTQYF. The DNA of the CDR3 is TGCAGCGTTGATTTCGGGAGTACCGATACGCAGTATTTT.

This clonotype has ten or more counts. This CDR3 is CASSLGQGLLNTEAFF. The CDR3 DNA sequence: TGCGCCAGCAGCTTGGGACAGGGGCTTTTGAACACTGAAGCTTTCTTT. The chain couples TRBV5-1 to TRBJ1-1, with 8 bases that match TRBD1. The CDR3 covers 16 residues. The germline V gene encodes CDR1 SGHRS and CDR2 YFSETQ. Germline trimming cut 0 bases from V and 0 bases from J; bases unmatched to any gene: 4.

This clonotype appeared a few times. J is TRBJ1-2 and V is TRBV4-1; 8 bases align to TRBD1. The V gene end was trimmed by 1 base and the J gene end by 0 bases; junction bases not matched to a gene: 10. The V gene's germline CDR1 is MGHRA and CDR2 YSYEKL. The CDR3 length is 18 residues. The CDR3 here is CASSQVWDRRTPNYGYTF. Here the CDR3 DNA reads TGCGCCAGCAGCCAAGTGTGGGACAGGCGGACCCCTAACTATGGCTACACCTTC.

This clonotype has ten or more counts. V usage is TRBV5-1 and J usage is TRBJ2-7; 7 bases are a match to TRBD1. The CDR3 loop spans 16 amino acids. With V trimmed by 4 bases and J by 2 bases, 12 bases remained unmatched. Germline lookup yields CDR1 SGHRS and CDR2 YFSETQ. The CDR3 sequence is CASSHNPSQGPYEQYF. As DNA, the CDR3 is TGCGCCAGCAGCCACAACCCGTCACAGGGGCCCTACGAGCAGTACTTC. The variable domain in full, completed from reference TRBV5-1 and TRBJ2-7, reads KAGVTQTPRYLIKTRGQQVTLSCSPISGHRSVSWYQQTPGQGLQFLFEYFSETQRNKGNFPGRFSGRQFSNSRSEMNVSTLELGDSALYLCASSHNPSQGPYEQYFGPGTRLTVT.

This clonotype was observed many times. The genes are TRBV5-1 and TRBJ2-1; tentative D call: TRBD2 (5 bases). CDR3 length: 14 residues. The V and J ends lost 4 bases and 6 bases respectively, with 14 bases between them. Germline V gene data show CDR1 as SGHRS and CDR2 as YFSETQ. The CDR3 DNA reads TGCGCCAGCAGCCTAGGAGGTTTGGGCAATGAGCAGTTCTTC. This sequence encodes CASSLGGLGNEQFF.

This clonotype appeared many times. The J gene is TRBJ2-7, the V gene TRBV20-1; possibly TRBD1 for D (6 bases). Germline lookup yields CDR1 DFQATT and CDR2 SNEGSKA (reference sequence). V lost 5 bases, J lost 2 bases, and 19 bases lay in between. CDR3 length: 15 amino acids. The CDR3, as DNA: TGCAGTGCTGCTTCGCTGTGGACAGAGACCTACGAGCAGTACTTC. It encodes CSAASLWTETYEQYF.

The chain employs TRBV24-1 and TRBJ2-2, with D maybe TRBD1 (9 bases). Trimming left V 3 bases short and J 1 base short, with 26 bases between. This CDR3 is built from 21 residues. Germline-derived CDR1 and CDR2 are KGHDR and SFDVKD. This CDR3 is CATSDQTGGVSSGLNTGELFF. The CDR3 bases are TGTGCCACCAGTGATCAAACAGGGGGCGTCTCTAGCGGGCTGAACACCGGGGAGCTGTTTTTT.

This sequence joins TRBV5-1 and TRBJ2-1; 9 bases agree with TRBD2. This CDR3 comprises 16 residues. Germline loops: CDR1 SGHRS, CDR2 YFSETQ. Trimming cost V 0 bases and J 3 bases; bases outside gene matches: 4. For the CDR3, the DNA is TGCGCCAGCAGCTTGGATGGCGGGAGGGACTACAATGAGCAGTTCTTC. It codes for CASSLDGGRDYNEQFF.

In its sample, this clonotype was seen many times. The genes are TRBV5-1 and TRBJ2-3; 8 bases match TRBD2. V lost 4 bases to trimming and J lost 2 bases; unmatched junction nucleotides: 9. CDR1 is SGHRS, CDR2 YFSETQ, per germline. CDR3 size: 16 residues. CDR3 nucleotides: TGCGCCAGCAGCGCGAGCGGGAGCCCACCCACAGATACGCAGTATTTT. As protein: CASSASGSPPTDTQYF.

In this sample, this clonotype turned up a few times. V usage is TRBV5-1 and J usage is TRBJ1-1, with 9 bases identical to TRBD1. After removal of 3 bases from V and 11 bases from J, the junction contained 5 bases not matched to a gene. Germline V gene sequence: CDR1 SGHRS, CDR2 YFSETQ. There are 12 residues in the CDR3. This chain's CDR3 is CASSSTGGDAFF. The DNA for the CDR3 is TGCGCCAGCAGCTCCACAGGGGGCGACGCTTTCTTT.

This clonotype appeared many times. V is TRBV14 and J is TRBJ1-2; D is uncertain. Between the trimmed V and J ends, which lost 5 bases and 4 bases, there was a span of 11 bases. The CDR3 has 13 amino acids. CDR1 and CDR2 from the germline V gene are SGHDN and FVKESK. As DNA, the CDR3 is TGTGCCAGCAGCTCCCGCCCTCTCTATGGCTACACCTTC. It is translated as CASSSRPLYGYTF.

This clonotype was counted ten times or more. V usage is TRBV19 and J usage is TRBJ2-7, with D possibly matching TRBD1 (6 bases). This CDR3 region has 13 residues. V was cut by 1 base and J by 4 bases, with 8 bases left in between. Germline V CDR1 and CDR2: LNHDA, SQIVND (reference sequence). The CDR3 sequence: CASSIGQEYEQYF. The CDR3 bases are TGTGCCAGTAGTATAGGACAGGAGTACGAGCAGTACTTC. Based on the CDR3 plus reference TRBV19 and TRBJ2-7, the full variable domain is DGGITQSPKYLFRKEGQNVTLSCEQNLNHDAMYWYRQDPGQGLRLIYYSQIVNDFQKGDIAEGYSVSREKKESFPLTVTSAQKNPTAFYLCASSIGQEYEQYFGPGTRLTVT.

Worth noting for this clonotype: The germline gene is not matched at one end of the junction; a read error may be the cause. V is TRBV5-4 and J is TRBJ1-2; no clear D. CDR3 size: 12 residues. Germline V gives CDR1 SGHNT, CDR2 YYREEE (reference sequence). The DNA for the CDR3 is TGTGCCAGCAGCTACCCGGCCCAAAGTAGCGCCTTC. Its translation is CASSYPAQSSAF.

There are many counts of this clonotype. The rearrangement joins TRBV3-1 to TRBJ2-5; the match to TRBD2 covers 7 bases. After removal of 8 bases from V and 5 bases from J, the junction contained 11 bases not matched to a gene. Germline V gene data show CDR1 as LGHDT and CDR2 as YNNKEL (reference sequence). CDR3 length: 14 residues. CDR3 residues: CASSLGGSDETQYF. In DNA, the CDR3 is TGTGCCAGCTCCCTGGGGGGGAGCGATGAGACCCAGTACTTC.

In DNA, the CDR3 is TGTGCCAGCAGCCCGAAAAACATTCAGTACTTC. Translating it yields CASSPKNIQYF. This sequence joins TRBV12-3 or TRBV12-4 and TRBJ2-4; D call uncertain. With 6 bases removed from V and 4 bases from J, the gap between germline ends came to 4 bases. This CDR3 contains 11 residues.

The chain carries TRBV3-1 and TRBJ2-5; 8 bases align to TRBD1. This CDR3 is built from 15 residues. With 2 bases clipped from V and 1 base from J, the junction kept 3 bases outside the gene matches. The V gene's germline CDR1 is LGHDT and CDR2 YNNKEL (reference sequence). Written as DNA, the CDR3 is TGTGCCAGCAGCCAACGGACAGGGACCCAAGAGACCCAGTACTTC. This sequence encodes CASSQRTGTQETQYF.

The chain employs TRBV20-1 and TRBJ2-2, with D tentatively TRBD1 or TRBD2 (6 bases each). The V gene lost 5 bases and the J gene lost 4 bases, with 17 bases spanning the gap. Germline values: CDR1 DFQATT, CDR2 SNEGSKA (reference sequence). This CDR3 has 15 residues. The CDR3 sequence is CSAPRGTPRTGELFF. The CDR3 DNA reads TGCAGTGCTCCAAGGGGGACTCCGCGCACCGGGGAGCTGTTTTTT.

This clonotype was counted at least ten times. The chain has TRBV25-1 and TRBJ2-7, with D uncertain. The CDR3 sequence is 12 residues long. Germline loops: CDR1 MGHDK, CDR2 SYGVNS. V was clipped by 3 bases and J by 4 bases, with 7 bases between them. CDR3 sequence: CASSDTVYEQYF. The CDR3 region has the DNA TGTGCCAGCAGTGATACCGTTTACGAGCAGTACTTC.

The V and J genes are TRBV30 and TRBJ2-2; TRBD1 agrees at 8 bases. Germline V gives CDR1 GTSNPN, CDR2 SVGIG (reference sequence). After removal of 3 bases from V and 5 bases from J, the junction contained 8 bases not matched to a gene. This CDR3 contains 15 residues. CDR3 DNA: TGTGCCTGGAGCCTCCTACAGGGGGGTACCGGGGAGCTGTTTTTT. Translation gives CAWSLLQGGTGELFF.

This clonotype has at least ten counts. The CDR3 loop reads CSASIPNYEQYF. Written as DNA, the CDR3 is TGCAGTGCCTCCATCCCAAACTACGAGCAGTACTTC. The chain joins TRBV20-1 to TRBJ2-7; D uncertain. The CDR3 loop spans 12 amino acids. Germline CDR1 and CDR2: DFQATT and SNEGSKA (reference sequence). V lost 6 bases, J lost 3 bases, and 12 bases lay in between.